Listed below are T cell receptor beta chains from one sample, sequenced in a study of response to subunit inactivated influenza vaccine. TCRdb recomputed calls from the RT-PCR reads with MiXCR, one row per CDR3 protein. The repertoire holds about 620,000 distinct CDR3 sequences, with about 11% as singletons. This sample also appeared in a second study, on T cells expressing NK-cell markers.

Source: PBMCs from blood, taken on the day of vaccination. The receptors stem from a man in his fifties or sixties who received an inactivated influenza vaccine. Each CDR3 is given without its conserved first and last residue. D genes are given only for firm matches.

D gene: NA
V gene: TRBV12-3/TRBV12-4
CDR3 protein: ASSLGVQIFQETQY

D gene: TRBD2
V gene: TRBV5-1
CDR3 protein: ASSLAGGLNEQF

D gene: NA
V gene: TRBV9
CDR3 protein: ASSVAGSKGTGELF

D gene: NA
V gene: TRBV7-2
CDR3 protein: ASSLLGASTDTQY

D gene: NA
V gene: TRBV20-1
CDR3 protein: SARDRQSETQY

D gene: NA
V gene: TRBV27
CDR3 protein: SPGLRELPPSSYEQY

D gene: NA
V gene: TRBV12-3/TRBV12-4
CDR3 protein: ASSPSRFTDTQY

D gene: NA
V gene: TRBV28
CDR3 protein: ASSFAGANEQF

D gene: NA
V gene: TRBV4-3
CDR3 protein: ASSQADLADTQY

D gene: TRBD1
V gene: TRBV4-3
CDR3 protein: ASSRDLGQGGETQY

D gene: NA
V gene: TRBV7-9
CDR3 protein: ASTPPTGGTDTQY

D gene: TRBD1
V gene: TRBV7-8
CDR3 protein: ASSFGTGLQETQY

D gene: NA
V gene: TRBV19
CDR3 protein: ASSIRGGGWANTEAF

D gene: NA
V gene: TRBV6-1
CDR3 protein: ASCIDRNLKWNEQF

D gene: NA
V gene: TRBV28
CDR3 protein: ASSLVATASSYEQY

D gene: TRBD2
V gene: TRBV6-5
CDR3 protein: ASSWVGGSTDTQY

D gene: NA
V gene: TRBV7-9
CDR3 protein: ASSPSVRANTEAF